These 29 T cell receptor beta chains were all obtained from the same sample, sequenced in a study of CD8 T cells in Susac syndrome. Reverse transcription of roughly 0.5 to 1 ug RNA was performed with random hexamers. TCRdb analysed the immunoSEQ multiplex PCR reads with MiXCR anew, one entry per CDR3 protein. The profile shows about 190,000 distinct CDR3 sequences, 85% to 95% of them singletons. Sequenced input: CD4+ T cells from PBMCs. The receptors were sampled from a human donor in good health.

The CDR3: CAISQGTGSLYEQYF. The CDR3 DNA is TGTGCCATCAGCCAGGGCACAGGGAGCCTCTACGAGCAGTACTTC. The rearrangement uses TRBV10-3 and TRBJ2-7, with D possibly being TRBD1 (6 bases). Per germline, CDR1 ENHRY and CDR2 SYGVKD. The CDR3 is made up of 15 amino acids. The germline V and J ends were trimmed by 6 bases and 3 bases, with 18 bases remaining between them.

The chain uses TRBV29-1 and TRBJ2-7; 7 bases map to TRBD1. The germline gives CDR1 SQVTM, CDR2 ANQGSEA. CDR3 length: 13 residues. V was pared by 1 base and J by 2 bases, with 2 bases of the junction left unmatched. Here the CDR3 DNA reads TGCAGCGTTGAAGCACAGGGGCCCTACGAGCAGTACTTC. Protein sequence: CSVEAQGPYEQYF.

The chain uses TRBV5-1 and TRBJ2-5; 7 nucleotides line up with TRBD1. Germline trimming cut 4 bases from V and 3 bases from J; bases unmatched to any gene: 9. The CDR3 is 15 amino acids. Germline V gives CDR1 SGHRS, CDR2 YFSETQ. For the CDR3, the DNA is TGCGCCAGCAGCATCCTACAGGGGATTGAAGAGACCCAGTACTTC. Protein: CASSILQGIEETQYF.

The V and J genes are TRBV5-1 and TRBJ1-1; D call uncertain. Germline V CDR1 and CDR2: SGHRS, YFSETQ. Trimming left V 0 bases short and J 8 bases short, with 8 bases between. This CDR3 region has 12 residues. CDR3 sequence: CASSLDAQEAFF. CDR3 DNA sequence: TGCGCCAGCAGCTTGGACGCTCAAGAAGCTTTCTTT.

CDR3 bases: TGTGCCAGCAGCCATGGGCCCGGACACCGTGAAGCTTTCTTT. This translates into CASSHGPGHREAFF. This rearrangement joins TRBV3-1 to TRBJ1-1, with D possibly TRBD1 on 5 matching bases. V was cut by 3 bases and J by 7 bases, with 15 bases left in between. Per the germline V gene, CDR1 is LGHDT and CDR2 is YNNKEL (reference sequence). This CDR3 has 14 residues.

The rearrangement joins TRBV12-3 or TRBV12-4 to TRBJ2-7; 8 bases are shared with TRBD2. The CDR3 covers 13 residues. The trim removed 6 bases at V and 5 bases at J, leaving 6 bases unmatched. The CDR3 is CASSLTSDNEQYV. The CDR3 bases are TGTGCCAGCAGCCTGACTAGCGATAACGAGCAGTACGTC.

The V call is TRBV9, the J call TRBJ2-7, with D perhaps matching TRBD1 (6 bases). CDR1 and CDR2 (germline): SGDLS, YYNGEE. Trimming took 4 bases from V and 0 from J, leaving 17 bases between them. The CDR3 has 16 amino acids. Written as DNA, the CDR3 is TGTGCCAGCAGCCGGACAGCCGTCGGCCTCTCCTACGAGCAGTACTTC. Translated, it gives CASSRTAVGLSYEQYF.

The CDR3 region is CASRLRGTKEAFF. CDR3 DNA sequence: TGTGCCAGCAGGCTACGTGGGACGAAGGAAGCTTTCTTT. The V and J genes are TRBV27 and TRBJ1-1; D possibly corresponds to TRBD1 (5 bases). Germline V CDR1 and CDR2: MNHEY, SMNVEV (reference sequence). V was trimmed by 6 bases and J by 8 bases, leaving 16 bases between them. The CDR3 totals 13 residues.

This sequence joins TRBV4-3 and TRBJ2-1, with D maybe TRBD2 (5 bases). Germline-derived CDR1 and CDR2 are LGHNA and YSLEER. The CDR3 loop spans 13 amino acids. V lost 1 base to trimming and J lost 8 bases, with 9 bases between them. CDR3 sequence reads: CASSQARGHEQFF. DNA of the CDR3: TGCGCCAGCAGCCAAGCGCGAGGGCATGAGCAGTTCTTC.

The chain carries TRBV7-9 and TRBJ2-3; either TRBD1 or TRBD2 may fit D (5 bases each). The CDR3 is made up of 14 amino acids. Germline V gives CDR1 SEHNR, CDR2 FQNEAQ (reference sequence). With 10 bases removed from V and 4 bases from J, the gap between germline ends came to 18 bases. The CDR3 DNA reads TGTGCCACCCAAAGGGACCCCGGCGCAGATACGCAGTATTTT. This encodes CATQRDPGADTQYF.

The chain's CDR3 is CATRPHPSSTDTQYF. The CDR3 DNA sequence: TGTGCCACCAGGCCGCATCCATCTAGCACAGATACGCAGTATTTT. The V and J genes are TRBV15 and TRBJ2-3, with D hard to call. CDR1 is LNHNV and CDR2 is YYDKDF in the germline V gene (reference sequence). Trimming cost V 6 bases and J 0 bases, with 13 bases left between them. The CDR3 spans 15 residues.

The V and J genes are TRBV19 and TRBJ1-2; D is unresolved. Trimming pared 3 bases from V and 4 bases from J, leaving 9 bases between. The CDR3 is 13 amino acids. Germline assignment: CDR1 LNHDA and CDR2 SQIVND (reference sequence). CDR3 in amino acids: CASSIARSYGYTF. CDR3 bases: TGTGCCAGTAGTATTGCGAGAAGCTATGGCTACACCTTC.

The chain employs TRBV6-4 and TRBJ1-6, with D perhaps TRBD1 (5 bases). From germline, CDR1 is MRHNA and CDR2 SNTAGT. Trimming took 6 bases from V and 9 from J, leaving 12 bases between them. This CDR3 is built from 13 residues. DNA of the CDR3: TGTGCCAGCAGCCAAGACCAGGGTTCACCCCTCCACTTT. Translating it yields CASSQDQGSPLHF.

The CDR3: CSATSGTSTDTQYF. Here the CDR3 DNA reads TGCAGTGCTACTTCCGGGACTAGCACAGATACGCAGTATTTT. V gene TRBV20-1 combines with J gene TRBJ2-3; the D gene is possibly TRBD2 (6 bases). V lost 4 bases and J lost 0, with 11 bases in between. Germline V CDR1 and CDR2: DFQATT, SNEGSKA (reference sequence). CDR3 size: 14 residues.

The chain couples TRBV29-1 to TRBJ2-1; 9 nucleotides align to TRBD1. The CDR3 runs to 11 residues. Germline lookup yields CDR1 SQVTM and CDR2 ANQGSEA. V dropped 7 bases and J dropped 8; count of bases not matched to a gene: 3. The CDR3 spells CSGGQGHEQFF. The CDR3 coding sequence is TGCAGCGGGGGACAGGGCCATGAGCAGTTCTTC.

The chain is built from TRBV14 and TRBJ1-2; no firm D call. Trimming left V 0 bases short and J 3 bases short, with 5 bases between. CDR1 is SGHDN and CDR2 is FVKESK in the germline V gene. The length of the CDR3 is 13 residues. The CDR3: CASSQDMDYGYTF. As DNA, the CDR3 is TGTGCCAGCAGCCAAGATATGGACTATGGCTACACCTTC.

J is TRBJ1-1 and V is TRBV27; 9 bases are a match to TRBD1. The CDR3 runs to 14 residues. Germline trimming cut 5 bases from V and 5 bases from J; bases unmatched to any gene: 6. The germline CDR1 and CDR2 sequences are MNHEY and SMNVEV (reference sequence). CDR3 DNA: TGTGCCAGCAGTAAGGACAGGGGTAGGACTGAAGCTTTCTTT. Residues: CASSKDRGRTEAFF.

The rearrangement joins TRBV29-1 to TRBJ2-5; TRBD1 or TRBD2 may be the D gene (6 bases each). Germline V lookup: CDR1 SQVTM, CDR2 ANQGSEA. The CDR3 spans 17 residues. Trimming removed 4 bases from V and 2 bases from J, with 23 bases in between. CDR3: CSVGAPFGGGVQETQYF. The CDR3 DNA reads as TGCAGCGTTGGGGCCCCCTTCGGGGGCGGAGTACAAGAGACCCAGTACTTC.

The chain recombines TRBV12-3 or TRBV12-4 with TRBJ2-1; D ambiguous. V lost 1 base to trimming and J lost 5 bases, with 15 bases between them. The CDR3 has 16 residues. The CDR3 reads CASSLEAQGWDNEQFF. DNA for the CDR3: TGTGCCAGCAGTTTAGAGGCCCAAGGTTGGGACAATGAGCAGTTCTTC.

The chain recombines TRBV29-1 with TRBJ2-3; 13 bases fit TRBD2. V was pared by 7 bases and J by 6 bases, with 28 bases of the junction left unmatched. CDR1 is SQVTM, CDR2 ANQGSEA, per germline. The CDR3 consists of 21 residues. The CDR3 spells CSGRDRGEVRLAGGPADTQYF. The CDR3 DNA is TGCAGCGGCCGGGACAGAGGAGAAGTCCGACTAGCGGGAGGCCCCGCGGATACGCAGTATTTT.

This chain joins TRBV7-2 and TRBJ2-7, with 7 bases fitting TRBD2. Germline-derived CDR1 and CDR2 are SGHTA and FQGNSA. This CDR3 has 16 residues. The J segment lost 1 base and the V segment lost 5 bases, leaving 11 bases of the junction unmatched. The CDR3 coding sequence is TGTGCCAGCAGCGCGCGGGGAGGGATGGGATCCTACGAGCAGTACGTC. It specifies CASSARGGMGSYEQYV.

V usage is TRBV3-1 and J usage is TRBJ1-4, with D hard to call. The V gene lost 0 bases and the J gene lost 8 bases, with 16 bases spanning the gap. Germline values: CDR1 LGHDT, CDR2 YNNKEL (reference sequence). The CDR3 is 16 amino acids. The CDR3 DNA reads TGTGCCAGCAGCCAAGATCAAACGGGGTTCAGAGAAAAACTGTTTTTT. Encoded protein: CASSQDQTGFREKLFF.

The chain combines TRBV20-1 with TRBJ2-3; D not resolved. This CDR3 has 12 residues. Trimming shortened V by 1 base and J by 4 bases, and 6 bases separated the two germline ends. In germline, CDR1 is DFQATT, CDR2 SNEGSKA (reference sequence). CDR3 region: CSARVGPDTQYF. In DNA form, the CDR3 reads TGCAGTGCTAGAGTGGGCCCAGATACGCAGTATTTT.

The chain combines TRBV6-1 with TRBJ2-7; possible D gene TRBD1, 5 bases. The germline CDR1 and CDR2 sequences are MNHNS and SASEGT. This CDR3 region has 15 residues. Trimming took off 1 base at V and 2 bases at J, with 12 bases between the two ends. The CDR3, as DNA: TGTGCCAGCAGTGAAGGGCCAGGGTATACCTACGAGCAGTACGTC. Its translation: CASSEGPGYTYEQYV.

The chain links TRBV25-1 to TRBJ2-1; D is possibly TRBD1 or TRBD2 (5 bases each). Per the germline V gene, CDR1 is MGHDK and CDR2 is SYGVNS. The germline V and J ends were trimmed by 4 bases and 8 bases, with 9 bases remaining between them. The CDR3 consists of 12 residues. This chain's CDR3 is CASSGEGHEQFF. The CDR3 DNA reads TGTGCCAGCAGTGGTGAGGGGCATGAGCAGTTCTTC.

The J gene is TRBJ2-6, the V gene TRBV29-1, with no clear D. The V end was cut by 5 bases, the J end by 0 bases, with 5 bases between. CDR3 length: 13 residues. Germline assignment: CDR1 SQVTM and CDR2 ANQGSEA. The CDR3 DNA is TGCAGCGTTACCCCCTCTGGGGCCAACGTCCTGACTTTC. Protein sequence: CSVTPSGANVLTF. Based on the CDR3 plus reference TRBV29-1 and TRBJ2-6, the full variable domain is SAVISQKPSRDICQRGTSLTIQCQVDSQVTMMFWYRQQPGQSLTLIATANQGSEATYESGFVIDKFPISRPNLTFSTLTVSNMSPEDSSIYLCSVTPSGANVLTFGAGSRLTVL.

The rearrangement joins TRBV29-1 to TRBJ1-2, with 10 positions matching TRBD1. The J segment lost 8 bases and the V segment lost 5 bases, leaving 11 bases of the junction unmatched. CDR1 is SQVTM and CDR2 is ANQGSEA in the germline V gene. CDR3 size: 14 residues. The CDR3, as DNA: TGCAGCGTTCGTGAGGCGCGGGACAGGGGAGGCTACACCTTC. It specifies CSVREARDRGGYTF.

The count of this clonotype is one. V and J are TRBV29-1 and TRBJ2-1; 7 positions agree with TRBD2. The CDR3 contains 12 residues. V dropped 3 bases and J dropped 6; count of bases not matched to a gene: 2. The V gene's germline CDR1 is SQVTM and CDR2 ANQGSEA. The DNA for the CDR3 is TGCAGCGTTGATGGGGGGGGCAATGAGCAGTTCTTC. Protein sequence: CSVDGGGNEQFF.

This rearrangement joins TRBV27 to TRBJ1-5, with no clear D. The V end was cut by 6 bases, the J end by 6 bases, with 12 bases between. The CDR3 extends over 13 amino acids. Germline loops: CDR1 MNHEY, CDR2 SMNVEV (reference sequence). In DNA, the CDR3 is TGTGCCAGCAGGCAGATTGGGAGTCAGCCCCAGCATTTT. Translation gives CASRQIGSQPQHF.